This TCR beta chain comes out of a study of OX40 agonist ivuxolimab in advanced cancers. Study summary: From about 20 to 80 years was the age range, with a mean of approximately 63 years, and 70% to 85% were male.

The CDR3 is 11 amino acids. Trimming took 1 base from V and 4 from J, leaving 1 base between them. Germline values: CDR1 MDHEN, CDR2 SYDVKM. A remark on this clone: The same CDR3 can be traced to other DNA sequences in this sample.

This table comes from immunoSEQ multiplex PCR, and its TCRdb copy is limited to in-frame clones, with some not included. The data hold 59,000 or so clones, with about nine tenths observed a single time. This sequence originates from an adult with an advanced solid tumor such as melanoma, head and neck, liver or kidney cancer. Sequencing used CD4+ or CD8+ T cells sorted from blood, obtained in a trial of the OX40 agonist ivuxolimab. The chain couples TRBV28 to TRBJ1-2, with no clear D. The CDR3 sequence: CASSLSYGYTF. For the CDR3, the DNA is TGTGCCAGCAGTTTATCCTATGGCTACACCTTC.